A single sample gave rise to the 10 T cell receptor beta chains below, sequenced in a study of T cells after yellow fever vaccination. TCRdb used MiXCR to reprocess the 5' RACE reads, holding one entry per CDR3 protein. The sample consists of about 340,000 distinct CDR3 sequences, around an eighth of them appearing once. Sequenced here: CD4+ T cells sorted from PBMCs, sampled 15 days after the yellow fever booster vaccination. The source of these receptors is a man between 18 and 29 years old who received the YFV17D yellow fever vaccine.

The chain is built from TRBV24-1 and TRBJ1-1; unclear D gene. CDR1 is KGHDR and CDR2 is SFDVKD in the germline V gene. This CDR3 contains 12 residues. V lost 3 bases and J 6 bases, leaving 7 bases between the germline ends. DNA for the CDR3: TGTGCCACCAGTGATCCTGGACCTGAAGCTTTCTTT. Translation gives CATSDPGPEAFF.

This CDR3 reads CSAGDADTQYF. The CDR3 DNA follows: TGCAGTGCCGGGGACGCAGATACGCAGTATTTT. The chain joins TRBV20-1 to TRBJ2-3; D tentatively reads TRBD1 or TRBD2 (5 bases each). The length of the CDR3 is 11 residues. The V and J ends lost 6 bases and 4 bases respectively, with 8 bases between them. Germline V lookup: CDR1 DFQATT, CDR2 SNEGSKA (reference sequence).

This clonotype was found many times. The gene calls are TRBV7-2 and TRBJ2-3; D is unresolved. Germline V lookup: CDR1 SGHTA, CDR2 FQGNSA. The CDR3 is made up of 15 amino acids. V was cut by 2 bases and J by 0 bases, with 9 bases left in between. The CDR3 protein is CASSLYGTSTDTQYF. The CDR3 bases are TGTGCCAGCAGCTTATACGGTACTAGCACAGATACGCAGTATTTT.

In its sample, this clonotype was seen a few times. The chain uses TRBV20-1 and TRBJ2-1; TRBD2 might be the D (5 bases). This CDR3 has 13 residues. Germline CDR1 DFQATT, CDR2 SNEGSKA (reference sequence). V was cut by 1 base and J by 9 bases, with 13 bases left in between. CDR3 region: CSARAALEGEQFF. The CDR3 DNA sequence: TGCAGTGCTAGAGCGGCCCTTGAGGGTGAGCAGTTCTTC.

The rearrangement joins TRBV5-5 to TRBJ2-2; D not certain. The germline V gene encodes CDR1 SGHKS and CDR2 YYEKEE (reference sequence). The CDR3 is 15 amino acids. Trimming removed 0 bases at V and 1 base at J, with 7 bases between. The CDR3 DNA reads TGTGCCAGCAGCTTGGCAACGGGGAACACCGGGGAGCTGTTTTTT. It specifies CASSLATGNTGELFF.

This clonotype was picked up many times. This chain links TRBV7-9 with TRBJ2-3; TRBD1 aligns across 9 bases. Germline CDR1 reads SEHNR; CDR2 reads FQNEAQ (reference sequence). This CDR3 has 16 residues. After removal of 1 base from V and 6 bases from J, the junction contained 8 bases not matched to a gene. DNA of the CDR3: TGTGCCAGCAGCTTAGTTCCGGGACAGGGCGTTGATACGCAGTATTTT. Amino acids: CASSLVPGQGVDTQYF.

This clonotype was picked up a small number of times. The chain couples TRBV28 to TRBJ2-1, with 12 positions matching TRBD1. The CDR3 totals 12 residues. Germline lookup yields CDR1 MDHEN and CDR2 SYDVKM. The CDR3 DNA is TGTGCGGCGGGACAGGGGGCAGGGGAGCAGTTCTTC. It is translated as CAAGQGAGEQFF.

This clonotype was counted between two and nine times. This chain connects TRBV27 to TRBJ1-2, with 7 bases lining up with TRBD1. The CDR3 consists of 12 residues. J lost 8 bases, V lost 4 bases, and 4 bases had no gene match. Germline CDR1 and CDR2: MNHEY and SMNVEV (reference sequence). CDR3 amino acids: CASSSSTGGYTF. CDR3 coding DNA: TGTGCCAGCAGTTCGTCGACAGGGGGCTACACCTTC.

The chain combines TRBV2 with TRBJ1-2; D perhaps matches TRBD1 (6 bases). V was cut by 4 bases and J by 0 bases, with 12 bases left in between. Per germline, CDR1 SNHLY and CDR2 FYNNEI. The CDR3 spans 15 residues. The CDR3 DNA follows: TGTGCCAGCAGTGGGACAGTAACAGCTAACTATGGCTACACCTTC. Amino acid sequence: CASSGTVTANYGYTF.

This chain connects TRBV28 to TRBJ2-7; 8 bases line up with TRBD2. There are 16 residues in the CDR3. V trimming: 4 bases; J trimming: 6 bases; junction bases outside the gene matches: 14. Germline V gene data show CDR1 as MDHEN and CDR2 as SYDVKM. The CDR3, as DNA: TGTGCCAGCAGTTCCCACGAGGCGGGGGGAGGCGGCGAGCAGTACGTC. Its protein is CASSSHEAGGGGEQYV.